Listed here are 5 T cell receptor beta chains from one sample, sequenced in a study of blood T cell repertoires in COVID-19. Here immunoSEQ multiplex PCR was the method, and the copy in TCRdb shows in-frame clones only, minus some. The sample consists of fewer than 120,000 clones, approximately 82% of them appearing once. Sequencing was done on a sample of peripheral blood. The receptors here all came from an elderly woman with acute or convalescent COVID-19.

The V gene is TRBV10-3, the J gene TRBJ2-7; 8 nucleotides align to TRBD1. The junction had 5 bases not matched to a gene; V was cut back by 4 bases and J by 6 bases. The CDR3 is 13 amino acids. The germline V gene encodes CDR1 ENHRY and CDR2 SYGVKD. Written as DNA, the CDR3 is TGTGCCATCAGTGTGGACAGGGTGGGCGAGCAGTACTTC. It is translated as CAISVDRVGEQYF.

DNA for the CDR3: TGTGCCAGCTCACCCCGATCTATTCGGGTCGCAGATACGCAGTATTTT. Protein sequence: CASSPRSIRVADTQYF. V gene TRBV18 combines with J gene TRBJ2-3; no definite D call. V was shortened by 3 bases and J by 4 bases, with 17 bases between the two germline ends. Germline-derived CDR1 and CDR2 are KGHSH and LQKENI. The CDR3 contains 16 residues.

CDR3 region: CASSWGSEAGELFF. CDR3 sequence (DNA): TGTGCCAGCAGCTGGGGTAGCGAGGCCGGGGAGCTGTTTTTT. This chain links TRBV7-2 with TRBJ2-2; tentatively, D is TRBD2 (5 bases). Trimming stripped 4 bases from V and 6 bases from J, with 12 bases between. The CDR3 has 14 amino acids. CDR1 SGHTA and CDR2 FQGNSA come from the germline V gene.

CDR3 in amino acids: CASSTGTSGLAYEQYF. CDR3 bases: TGTGCCAGTAGTACGGGGACTAGCGGGTTGGCCTACGAGCAGTACTTC. The chain joins TRBV19 to TRBJ2-7; 12 bases agree with TRBD2. V shed 4 bases and J 2 bases; nucleotides not matched to a gene: 6. CDR3 size: 16 residues. Germline values: CDR1 LNHDA, CDR2 SQIVND (reference sequence).

The DNA for the CDR3 is TGTGCCGCCCGGGGGGCCCAAGAGACCCAGTACTTC. The encoded protein is CAARGAQETQYF. This chain uses TRBV6-5 with TRBJ2-5; a weak D match, TRBD2 (7 bases). CDR1 MNHEY and CDR2 SVGAGI come from the germline V gene. V shed 11 bases and J shed 1 base, with 11 bases lying between them. The CDR3 length is 12 residues.